Presented here are 12 T cell receptor beta chains from one specimen sequenced in a study of CD4 T cells in relation to SARS-CoV-2 and coronaviruses (dated by TCRdb to the early 2020s). The library was prepared using the immunoSEQ multiplex PCR assay. TCRdb took this table from immuneACCESS and kept in-frame rearrangements with V and J called. Such tables lack part of the clones; where checked against another copy, unresolved V genes explain under half of the gap, and the rest is unexplained. The sample table shows some 27,000 clones, and around two thirds are seen once. Approximately 20% of the sample belongs to the ten largest clones. CD4+ T cells from unexposed donors were collected before the COVID-19 pandemic (2011-2018). Following 10 days of culture, the EasySep CD4+ T cell isolation kit was used to isolate CD4+ T cells. For these receptors, no antigen is known. Sequenced material: CD4+ T cells from PBMCs, cultured in vitro. The source is a human donor in good health.

This clone was seen only a few times. The chain carries TRBV5-8 and TRBJ2-2; possibly TRBD1 for D (5 bases). The CDR3 is made up of 14 amino acids. The V end was cut by 7 bases, the J end by 0 bases, with 10 bases between. The germline V gene has CDR1 SGHTS and CDR2 YDEGEE. This chain's CDR3 is CASRQGANTGELFF. DNA of the CDR3: TGTGCCAGCCGGCAGGGCGCGAACACCGGGGAGCTGTTTTTT.

The V call is TRBV4-2, the J call TRBJ1-1; D unclear. The CDR3 is made up of 15 amino acids. CDR1 and CDR2 from the germline V gene are LGHNA and YNFKEQ. Trimming left V 4 bases short and J 0 bases short, with 12 bases between. CDR3 residues: CASSPGPRLNTEAFF. The DNA for the CDR3 is TGTGCCAGCAGCCCCGGGCCTCGCTTGAACACTGAAGCTTTCTTT.

The chain employs TRBV7-2 and TRBJ2-2; D might be TRBD2 (6 bases). The CDR3 runs 14 residues. The V end lost 5 bases, the J end lost 6 bases, and 13 bases lay between the germline ends. CDR1 is SGHTA and CDR2 is FQGNSA in the germline V gene. The DNA for the CDR3 is TGTGCCAGCAGCCCAAACGGGGGTTCCGGGGAGCTGTTTTTT. The encoded protein is CASSPNGGSGELFF.

In its sample, this clone was seen a few times. V is TRBV19 and J is TRBJ1-1; unclear D gene. Germline V CDR1 and CDR2: LNHDA, SQIVND (reference sequence). This CDR3 spans 13 amino acids. Trimming removed 3 bases from V and 1 base from J, with 6 bases in between. CDR3 coding DNA: TGTGCCAGTAGTATTATATCGAACACTGAAGCTTTCTTT. As protein: CASSIISNTEAFF.

The chain recombines TRBV3-1 (or the pseudogene TRBV3-2) with TRBJ2-2; 7 bases agree with TRBD2. Unmatched junction bases numbered 4, after V lost 1 base and J lost 5 bases. CDR3 length: 15 amino acids. The germline V gene has CDR1 LGHDT and CDR2 YNNKEL (reference sequence). CDR3 protein: CASSQVGGGTGELFF. In DNA form, the CDR3 reads TGTGCCAGCAGCCAAGTTGGGGGAGGGACCGGGGAGCTGTTTTTT.

V usage is TRBV29-1 and J usage is TRBJ2-3, with D unclear. Trimming shortened V by 4 bases and J by 1 base, and 9 bases separated the two germline ends. This CDR3 has 13 amino acids. Germline V gene sequence: CDR1 SQVTM, CDR2 ANQGSEA. The CDR3 sequence is CSVGASRTDTQYF. The CDR3 DNA follows: TGCAGCGTTGGGGCCAGCCGCACAGATACGCAGTATTTT.

This chain joins TRBV7-9 and TRBJ2-7, with 9 positions matching TRBD2. This CDR3 contains 17 residues. Per the germline V gene, CDR1 is SEHNR and CDR2 is FQNEAQ (reference sequence). Unmatched junction bases numbered 12, after V lost 5 bases and J lost 1 base. CDR3 protein: CASSPRASGILSYEQYF. The CDR3 DNA follows: TGTGCCAGCAGCCCTAGGGCTAGCGGGATTCTATCCTACGAGCAGTACTTC.

The J gene is TRBJ2-7, the V gene TRBV7-2; 7 bases match TRBD1. V was clipped by 2 bases and J by 1 base; unmatched bases: 2. Germline V lookup: CDR1 SGHTA, CDR2 FQGNSA. This CDR3 region has 14 residues. DNA of the CDR3: TGTGCCAGCAGCTTAAACAGGGGATCCTACGAGCAGTACTTC. It yields the protein CASSLNRGSYEQYF.

Only one count was recorded for this clone. The chain employs TRBV19 and TRBJ2-6; 10 positions agree with TRBD1. Germline CDR1 is LNHDA and CDR2 is SQIVND (reference sequence). The V and J ends lost 10 bases and 1 base, in that order; junction bases with no gene match: 10. The CDR3 is made up of 17 amino acids. The CDR3 spells CATGTGDRGSGANVLTF. The CDR3 nucleotides read TGTGCCACTGGAACTGGGGACAGGGGATCTGGGGCCAACGTCCTGACTTTC.

This sequence joins TRBV6-5 and TRBJ2-3; the D is unclear. Germline CDR1 reads MNHEY; CDR2 reads SVGAGI. CDR3 length: 14 amino acids. V lost 6 bases, J lost 4 bases, and 14 bases lay in between. The CDR3 DNA reads as TGTGCCAGCAGCGCTAGGCGATTTCCAGATACGCAGTATTTT. The encoded protein is CASSARRFPDTQYF.

CDR3 loop: CASSYQGSSTEAFF. DNA for the CDR3: TGTGCCAGCAGTTACCAGGGCTCAAGCACTGAAGCTTTCTTT. The chain carries TRBV6-5 and TRBJ1-1; TRBD1 is a possible D gene (5 bases). The germline V gene has CDR1 MNHEY and CDR2 SVGAGI. The CDR3 is made up of 14 amino acids. Deletions cut 2 bases from V and 4 bases from J, with 11 bases between.

This rearrangement joins TRBV5-1 to TRBJ2-1; 10 bases fit TRBD2. The CDR3 covers 15 residues. Germline CDR1 is SGHRS and CDR2 is YFSETQ. J gave up 6 bases and V 2 bases, and 5 bases lay outside the gene matches. Here the CDR3 DNA reads TGCGCCAGCAGCTTCCAAGCGGGAGGGTTCAATGAGCAGTTCTTC. This encodes CASSFQAGGFNEQFF.